This T cell receptor (beta chain) was observed in a study of cytotoxic CD8 clonotypes in ibrutinib-treated CLL. Across the study: After a median roughly 12 months on treatment (6 to 36), response samples were drawn. Study results and caveats: For progressing versus sustained-remission patients, sampling times were not the same. Starting clonality was above that of age-matched healthy donors and tracked circulating CD8+ T-cell counts.

The table lists this clone with a few counts. Its antigen remains unknown. Roughly 2 micrograms of genomic DNA (from cryopreserved PBMCs) were used for TCR beta libraries. Method: immunoSEQ multiplex PCR; TCRdb's copy keeps in-frame clones and lacks some. The table lists about 160,000 clones, roughly 80% of them singletons. The source of this sequence is a human donor with chronic lymphocytic leukemia. Here the sequenced sample was PBMCs, taken after 12 months of ibrutinib treatment.

The CDR3: CASSPRQGSYGYTF. The CDR3 DNA is TGTGCCAGCAGCCCTCGACAAGGATCGTATGGCTACACCTTC. The chain is built from TRBV5-4 and TRBJ1-2, with D uncertain. Germline V gene lookup returns CDR1 SGHNT and CDR2 YYREEE (reference sequence). V lost 4 bases, J lost 5 bases, and 15 bases lay in between. The CDR3 sequence is 14 residues long.